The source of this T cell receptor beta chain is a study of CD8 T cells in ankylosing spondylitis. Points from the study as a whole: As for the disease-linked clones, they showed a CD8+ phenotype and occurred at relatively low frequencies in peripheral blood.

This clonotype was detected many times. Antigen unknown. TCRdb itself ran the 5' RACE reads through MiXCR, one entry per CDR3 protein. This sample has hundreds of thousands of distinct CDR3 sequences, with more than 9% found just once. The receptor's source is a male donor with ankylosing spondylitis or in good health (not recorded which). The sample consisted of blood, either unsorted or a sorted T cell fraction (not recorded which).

DNA for the CDR3: TGTGCCAGCAGTGAACTTTCCGTGGGGGGCTACGAGCAGTACTTC. This codes for CASSELSVGGYEQYF. The V gene is TRBV12-3 or TRBV12-4, the J gene TRBJ2-7, with D perhaps matching TRBD2 (6 bases). This CDR3 is built from 15 residues. The V end was cut by 5 bases, the J end by 3 bases, with 17 bases between.